The entry below gives a single T cell receptor beta chain sequence along with its context. Its cognate antigen is unknown. CDR1 is SEHNR and CDR2 is FQNEAQ in the germline V gene (reference sequence). V dropped 5 bases and J dropped 7 bases, with 20 bases sitting between them. This CDR3 region has 15 residues. It was second doses at about 4 or about 12 weeks that were pooled. These data are taken from a study of T cell responses to AZD1222 COVID-19 vaccine. Study-level points and caveats: Across the whole spike, CD4 TCRs peaked at regions 160-218 and 743-854. Seropositivity was recorded at baseline in only 6 or 7 AZD1222 recipients. Nearly half of the spike-specific TCRs reportedly recognize variant regions that carry no mutations.

Measured with immunoSEQ multiplex PCR; TCRdb has only the in-frame clones, and not every one. The table has around 190,000 clones, 85% to 95% seen once. The chain joins TRBV7-9 to TRBJ1-2; D gene unclear. The TCR comes from an adult who received the AZD1222 COVID-19 vaccine. Sequencing used peripheral blood, obtained 28 days after the second AZD1222 dose. CDR3: CASSPISAQSGGYTF. As DNA, the CDR3 is TGTGCCAGCAGCCCTATTTCGGCTCAATCGGGTGGCTACACCTTC.